The text below deals with one T cell receptor (beta chain). This record comes from a study of blood T cell repertoires in COVID-19. Study-level background: Sites across the United States, Italy and Spain contributed samples from acute and convalescent COVID-19.

Original processing notes: Amplifying reference gene primers gave estimates of nucleated cell counts. Clones were read by immunoSEQ multiplex PCR, and TCRdb kept only the in-frame ones, dropping some. The V and J calls and the clone size are those of that table, but D and trimming were determined from the DNA. The table has about 190,000 clones, roughly nine tenths seen once. The CDR3 spans 13 residues. The V end was cut by 1 base, the J end by 7 bases, with 8 bases between. Germline CDR1 reads LGHDT; CDR2 reads YNNKEL (reference sequence). The chain is built from TRBV3-1 (or the pseudogene TRBV3-2) and TRBJ1-5; the D gene is possibly TRBD1 (5 bases). This receptor was obtained from a man under 40 with acute or convalescent COVID-19. The sequenced sample consisted of peripheral blood. Here the CDR3 DNA reads TGTGCCAGCAGCCAAGCGGGGGGACAGCCCCAGCATTTT. This gives the protein CASSQAGGQPQHF.